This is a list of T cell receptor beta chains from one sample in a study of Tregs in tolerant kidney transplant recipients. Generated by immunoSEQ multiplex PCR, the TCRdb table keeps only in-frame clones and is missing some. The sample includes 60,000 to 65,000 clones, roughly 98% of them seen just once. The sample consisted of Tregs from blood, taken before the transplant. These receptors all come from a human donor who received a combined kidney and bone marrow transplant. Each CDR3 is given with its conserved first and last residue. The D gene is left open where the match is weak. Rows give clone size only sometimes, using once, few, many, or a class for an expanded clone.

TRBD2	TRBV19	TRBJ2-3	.	CASSIITSGSLSTDTQYF	TGTGCCAGTAGTATAATAACTAGCGGGAGTCTTAGCACAGATACGCAGTATTTT
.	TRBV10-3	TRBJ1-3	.	CAIGPAGVVTGNTIYF	TGTGCCATCGGGCCGGCAGGGGTGGTCACTGGAAACACCATATATTTT
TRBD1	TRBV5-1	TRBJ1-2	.	CASSPGTGGGYTF	TGCGCCAGCAGCCCAGGGACAGGGGGTGGCTACACCTTC
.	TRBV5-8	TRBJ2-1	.	CASSLGRTTYNEQFF	TGTGCCAGCAGCTTGGGAAGGACAACCTACAATGAGCAGTTCTTC
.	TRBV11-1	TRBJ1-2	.	CASSLASLDGYTF	TGTGCCAGCAGCTTAGCGTCACTCGATGGCTACACCTTC
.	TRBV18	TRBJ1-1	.	CASSPMGVTEAFF	TGTGCCAGCTCACCAATGGGAGTCACTGAAGCTTTCTTT
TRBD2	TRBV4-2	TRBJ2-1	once	CASSQERIGAGGPRNEQFF	TGTGCCAGCAGCCAAGAAAGGATCGGAGCGGGGGGGCCTCGGAATGAGCAGTTCTTC
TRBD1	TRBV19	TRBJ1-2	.	CASSIPGTGYGYTF	TGTGCCAGTAGTATTCCCGGGACAGGCTATGGCTACACCTTC
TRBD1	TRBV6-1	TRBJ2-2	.	CASRRDRGYTGELFF	TGTGCCAGCAGACGGGACAGGGGGTACACCGGGGAGCTGTTTTTT
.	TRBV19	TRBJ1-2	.	CASSLGLSPYGYTF	TGTGCCAGTAGTCTTGGACTCAGTCCCTATGGCTACACCTTC
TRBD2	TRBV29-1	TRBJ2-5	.	CSGDLAASQETQYF	TGCAGCGGGGACCTAGCGGCGAGCCAAGAGACCCAGTACTTC
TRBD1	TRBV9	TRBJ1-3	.	CASSRQGPYSGNTIYF	TGTGCCAGCAGTAGACAGGGTCCCTACTCTGGAAACACCATATATTTT
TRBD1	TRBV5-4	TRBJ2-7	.	CASSPRQGRLYEQYF	TGTGCCAGCAGCCCGAGACAGGGGAGACTCTACGAGCAGTACTTC
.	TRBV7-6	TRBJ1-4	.	CASSLDRTNEKLFF	TGTGCCAGCAGCTTAGACAGGACTAATGAAAAACTGTTTTTT
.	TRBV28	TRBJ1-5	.	CASRITTGYNQPQHF	TGTGCCAGCAGAATCACCACAGGGTATAATCAGCCCCAGCATTTT
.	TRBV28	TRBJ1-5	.	CASNLGGRPQHF	TGTGCCAGCAACCTTGGAGGGCGGCCCCAGCATTTT
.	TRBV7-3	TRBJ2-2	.	CASTLLAGTGELFF	TGTGCCAGCACCCTTCTGGCGGGTACCGGGGAGCTGTTTTTT
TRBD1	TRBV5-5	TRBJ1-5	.	CASSFGQGDQPQHF	TGTGCCAGCAGCTTCGGACAGGGAGATCAGCCCCAGCATTTT
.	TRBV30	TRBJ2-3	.	CAWSPGSTAQYF	TGTGCCTGGAGCCCCGGGAGCACAGCGCAGTATTTT
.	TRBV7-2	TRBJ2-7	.	CASSLDPRVTLFYEQYF	TGTGCCAGCAGCTTAGATCCTCGGGTAACCCTTTTTTACGAGCAGTACTTC
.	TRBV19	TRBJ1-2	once	CASSIQLAYGYTF	TGTGCCAGTAGTATACAGCTAGCCTATGGCTACACCTTC
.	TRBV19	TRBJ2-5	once	CASSTTRGETQYF	TGTGCCAGTAGTACTACTAGGGGGGAGACCCAGTACTTC
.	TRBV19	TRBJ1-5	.	CASRDQGQPQHF	TGTGCCAGTAGGGATCAGGGGCAGCCCCAGCATTTT
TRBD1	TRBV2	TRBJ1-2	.	CASSLRTGEFGGYTF	TGTGCCAGCAGTCTAAGGACAGGGGAATTTGGTGGCTACACCTTC
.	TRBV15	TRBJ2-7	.	CATSAHSQGTYEQYF	TGTGCCACCAGCGCTCACTCCCAGGGGACCTACGAGCAGTACTTC
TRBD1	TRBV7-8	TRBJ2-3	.	CASSLGRGRGDTQYF	TGTGCCAGCAGCTTAGGCAGGGGGCGGGGAGATACGCAGTATTTT
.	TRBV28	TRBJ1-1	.	CASGFDRSNTEAFF	TGTGCCAGCGGGTTTGACAGGTCCAACACTGAAGCTTTCTTT
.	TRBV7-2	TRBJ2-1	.	CASSLKTGIYNEQFF	TGTGCCAGCAGCCTCAAAACGGGGATTTACAATGAGCAGTTCTTC
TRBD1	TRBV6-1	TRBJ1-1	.	CASSALGQGRTEAFF	TGTGCCAGCAGTGCCTTAGGACAGGGGAGAACTGAAGCTTTCTTT
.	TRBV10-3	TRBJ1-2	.	CAISEARGGYTF	TGTGCCATCAGTGAGGCCAGGGGTGGCTACACCTTC
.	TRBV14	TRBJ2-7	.	CASSPGTFYEQYF	TGTGCCAGCAGCCCAGGTACCTTCTACGAGCAGTACTTC
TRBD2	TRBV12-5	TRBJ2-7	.	CASGPGTSGKYF	TGTGCTAGTGGTCCCGGGACTAGCGGGAAGTACTTC
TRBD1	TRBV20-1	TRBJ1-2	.	CSAYRGDGYTF	TGCAGTGCTTACAGGGGGGATGGCTACACCTTC
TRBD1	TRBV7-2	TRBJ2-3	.	CASSHGTGSPDTQYF	TGTGCCAGCAGCCACGGGACAGGGTCCCCAGATACGCAGTATTTT
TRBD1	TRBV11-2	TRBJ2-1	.	CASSLGQGALNEQFF	TGTGCCAGCAGCTTAGGCCAGGGGGCGCTGAATGAGCAGTTCTTC
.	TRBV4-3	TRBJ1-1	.	CASSQDSWGDTEAFF	TGCGCCAGCAGCCAAGATAGTTGGGGGGACACTGAAGCTTTCTTT
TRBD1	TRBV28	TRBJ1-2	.	CASSRAGTGGPYYGYTF	TGTGCCAGCAGTCGAGCCGGGACAGGGGGCCCCTACTATGGCTACACCTTC
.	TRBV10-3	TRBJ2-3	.	CAISVQGPEGTQYF	TGTGCCATCAGTGTACAAGGGCCTGAGGGTACGCAGTATTTT
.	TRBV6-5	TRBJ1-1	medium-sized	CASRSRQGRNTEAFF	TGTGCCAGCAGATCCCGCCAGGGGAGGAACACTGAAGCTTTCTTT
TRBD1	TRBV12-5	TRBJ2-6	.	CASGFDRAGANVLTF	TGTGCTAGTGGTTTTGACAGGGCTGGGGCCAACGTCCTGACTTTC
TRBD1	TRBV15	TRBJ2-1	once	CATSPNRGREQFF	TGTGCCACCAGCCCTAACAGGGGACGGGAGCAGTTCTTC
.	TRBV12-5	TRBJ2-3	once	CASGPPGGSGRTDTQYF	TGTGCTAGTGGTCCCCCCGGGGGTAGCGGTAGGACAGATACGCAGTATTTT
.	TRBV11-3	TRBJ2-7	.	CASSLEGANEQYF	TGTGCCAGCAGCTTAGAGGGGGCCAACGAGCAGTACTTC
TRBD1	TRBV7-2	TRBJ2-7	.	CASSSVTGTYEQYF	TGTGCCAGCAGCTCCGTGACAGGGACCTACGAGCAGTACTTC
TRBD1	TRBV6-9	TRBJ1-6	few	CASSCRGTGDYNSPLHF	TGTGCCAGCAGTTGTAGAGGGACAGGCGATTATAATTCACCCCTCCACTTT
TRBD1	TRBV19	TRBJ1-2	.	CASSTGQGYGYTF	TGTGCCAGTAGTACGGGACAGGGCTATGGCTACACCTTC
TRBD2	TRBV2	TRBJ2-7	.	CASSKGASGNYEQYF	TGTGCCAGCAGTAAAGGGGCTAGCGGAAACTACGAGCAGTACTTC
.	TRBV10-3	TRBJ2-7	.	CAISGTEVAYEQYF	TGTGCCATCAGTGGGACAGAAGTTGCCTACGAGCAGTACTTC